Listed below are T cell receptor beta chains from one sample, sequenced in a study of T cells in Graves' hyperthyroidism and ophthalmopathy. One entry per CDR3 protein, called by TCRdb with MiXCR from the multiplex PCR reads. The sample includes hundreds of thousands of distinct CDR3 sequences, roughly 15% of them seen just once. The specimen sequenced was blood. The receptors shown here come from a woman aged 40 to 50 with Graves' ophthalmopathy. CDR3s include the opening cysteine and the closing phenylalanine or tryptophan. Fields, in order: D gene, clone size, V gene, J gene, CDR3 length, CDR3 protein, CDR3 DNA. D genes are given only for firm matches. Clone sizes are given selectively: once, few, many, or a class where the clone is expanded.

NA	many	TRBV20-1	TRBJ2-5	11	CSAEEEETQYF	TGCAGTGCGGAGGAGGAAGAGACCCAGTACTTC
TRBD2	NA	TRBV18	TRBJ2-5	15	CASSPLREGRETQYF	TGTGCCAGCTCACCATTACGGGAGGGCCGGGAGACCCAGTACTTC
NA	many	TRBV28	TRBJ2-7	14	CASSFRLRGDEQYF	TGTGCCAGCAGTTTCCGACTTCGGGGCGACGAGCAGTACTTC
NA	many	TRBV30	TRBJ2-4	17	CAWSVFPRALAKNIQYF	TGTGCCTGGAGTGTATTCCCTAGGGCTCTAGCCAAAAACATTCAGTACTTC
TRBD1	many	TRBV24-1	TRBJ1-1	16	CATSELRGPENTEAFF	TGTGCCACCAGTGAACTCAGGGGGCCGGAGAACACTGAAGCTTTCTTT
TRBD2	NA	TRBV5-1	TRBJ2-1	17	CASAHSIGLAGNNEQFF	TGCGCCAGCGCCCACTCCATCGGACTAGCGGGTAACAATGAGCAGTTCTTC
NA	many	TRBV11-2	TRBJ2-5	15	CASSLEGTSVGTQYF	TGTGCCAGCAGCTTAGAGGGGACCAGCGTCGGGACCCAGTACTTC
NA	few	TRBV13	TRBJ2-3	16	CASSSGSSTPTDTQYF	TGTGCCAGCAGCTCCGGCTCGTCAACCCCTACAGATACGCAGTATTTT
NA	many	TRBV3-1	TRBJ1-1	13	CASSHSRRDEAFF	TGTGCCAGCAGCCACAGTAGGAGAGATGAAGCTTTCTTT
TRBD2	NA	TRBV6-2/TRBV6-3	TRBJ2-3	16	CASETNRRGGTDTQYF	TGTGCCAGCGAGACTAACAGGCGGGGGGGGACAGATACGCAGTATTTT
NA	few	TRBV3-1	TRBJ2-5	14	CASSQGTIAETQYF	TGTGCCAGCAGCCAAGGGACTATTGCGGAGACCCAGTACTTC
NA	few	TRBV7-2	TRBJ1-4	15	CASSPWGVRNEKLFF	TGTGCCAGCAGCCCGTGGGGGGTGCGTAATGAAAAACTGTTTTTT
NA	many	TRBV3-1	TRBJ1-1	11	CASSSGIEAFF	TGTGCCAGCAGTTCAGGGATCGAAGCTTTCTTT
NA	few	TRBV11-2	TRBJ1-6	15	CASRTRNQYNSPLHF	TGTGCCAGCAGAACACGAAATCAGTATAATTCACCCCTCCACTTT
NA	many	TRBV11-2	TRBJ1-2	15	CASSHNDRPFYGYTF	TGTGCCAGCAGCCATAATGACAGACCCTTCTATGGCTACACCTTC
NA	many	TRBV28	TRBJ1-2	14	CASSWGSPLYGYTF	TGTGCCAGCAGTTGGGGCAGCCCCCTCTATGGCTACACCTTC
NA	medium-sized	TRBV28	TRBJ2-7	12	CASTPPRGLQYF	TGTGCCAGCACCCCCCCAAGGGGCCTGCAGTACTTC
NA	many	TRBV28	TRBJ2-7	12	CASMNLNYEQYF	TGTGCCAGCATGAATTTAAACTACGAGCAGTACTTC
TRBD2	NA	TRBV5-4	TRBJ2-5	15	CASSPTSGRLKTQYF	TGTGCCAGCAGTCCGACTAGCGGGAGGCTTAAGACCCAGTACTTC
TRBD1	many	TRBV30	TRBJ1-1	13	CAWSGTGGTEAFF	TGTGCCTGGAGTGGGACAGGGGGGACTGAAGCTTTCTTT
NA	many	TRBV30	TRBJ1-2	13	CAWSEVAAYGYTF	TGTGCCTGGAGTGAAGTCGCAGCCTATGGCTACACCTTC
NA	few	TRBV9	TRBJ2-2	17	CASSVRAGTRNTGELFF	TGTGCCAGCAGCGTAAGGGCGGGGACAAGGAACACCGGGGAGCTGTTTTTT
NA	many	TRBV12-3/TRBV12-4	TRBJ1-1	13	CASSFQDSTEAFF	TGTGCCAGCAGTTTTCAGGATTCCACTGAAGCTTTCTTT
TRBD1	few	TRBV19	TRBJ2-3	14	CASGDRVSTDTQYF	TGTGCCAGTGGGGACAGAGTCAGCACAGATACGCAGTATTTT
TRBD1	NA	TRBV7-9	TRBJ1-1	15	CASSSQYRGGAEAFF	TGTGCCAGCAGCTCTCAATACAGGGGGGGCGCTGAAGCTTTCTTT
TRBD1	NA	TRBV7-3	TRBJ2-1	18	CASSLVRPGQGSNNEQFF	TGTGCCAGCAGCTTAGTGCGACCGGGACAGGGTAGTAATAATGAGCAGTTCTTC
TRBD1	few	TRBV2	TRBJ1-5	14	CASSGVDRGQPQHF	TGTGCCAGCAGTGGGGTAGACAGGGGTCAGCCCCAGCATTTT